The clone carrying this T cell receptor (beta chain) was picked up many times. Its specificity is unknown. This specimen belongs to a study of tumor and adjacent non-tumor tissue in lung cancer. TCRbeta libraries were built with three rounds of nested PCR, modified from ARM-PCR. TCRdb ran MiXCR on the multiplex PCR reads and lists one entry per CDR3 protein. The profile covers around 140,000 distinct CDR3 sequences, with 60% to 70% appearing a single time and around a sixth taken by the ten largest. General study results and limits: Normal lung showed higher cumulative top 100 clone frequency than tumor.

RNA was extracted from bulk tissue without any cell sorting. The TCR was taken from a man aged 60 to 69 with small cell lung cancer. The sample was lung tumor tissue.

This CDR3 reads CSARSGKERYNSPLHF. CDR3 sequence (DNA): TGCAGTGCTAGGTCGGGGAAGGAGCGATATAATTCACCCCTCCACTTT. The V gene is TRBV20-1, the J gene TRBJ1-6; D not certain. CDR3 length equals 16 residues. Trimming stripped 3 bases from V and 4 bases from J, with 16 bases between. The germline gives CDR1 DFQATT, CDR2 SNEGSKA (reference sequence).